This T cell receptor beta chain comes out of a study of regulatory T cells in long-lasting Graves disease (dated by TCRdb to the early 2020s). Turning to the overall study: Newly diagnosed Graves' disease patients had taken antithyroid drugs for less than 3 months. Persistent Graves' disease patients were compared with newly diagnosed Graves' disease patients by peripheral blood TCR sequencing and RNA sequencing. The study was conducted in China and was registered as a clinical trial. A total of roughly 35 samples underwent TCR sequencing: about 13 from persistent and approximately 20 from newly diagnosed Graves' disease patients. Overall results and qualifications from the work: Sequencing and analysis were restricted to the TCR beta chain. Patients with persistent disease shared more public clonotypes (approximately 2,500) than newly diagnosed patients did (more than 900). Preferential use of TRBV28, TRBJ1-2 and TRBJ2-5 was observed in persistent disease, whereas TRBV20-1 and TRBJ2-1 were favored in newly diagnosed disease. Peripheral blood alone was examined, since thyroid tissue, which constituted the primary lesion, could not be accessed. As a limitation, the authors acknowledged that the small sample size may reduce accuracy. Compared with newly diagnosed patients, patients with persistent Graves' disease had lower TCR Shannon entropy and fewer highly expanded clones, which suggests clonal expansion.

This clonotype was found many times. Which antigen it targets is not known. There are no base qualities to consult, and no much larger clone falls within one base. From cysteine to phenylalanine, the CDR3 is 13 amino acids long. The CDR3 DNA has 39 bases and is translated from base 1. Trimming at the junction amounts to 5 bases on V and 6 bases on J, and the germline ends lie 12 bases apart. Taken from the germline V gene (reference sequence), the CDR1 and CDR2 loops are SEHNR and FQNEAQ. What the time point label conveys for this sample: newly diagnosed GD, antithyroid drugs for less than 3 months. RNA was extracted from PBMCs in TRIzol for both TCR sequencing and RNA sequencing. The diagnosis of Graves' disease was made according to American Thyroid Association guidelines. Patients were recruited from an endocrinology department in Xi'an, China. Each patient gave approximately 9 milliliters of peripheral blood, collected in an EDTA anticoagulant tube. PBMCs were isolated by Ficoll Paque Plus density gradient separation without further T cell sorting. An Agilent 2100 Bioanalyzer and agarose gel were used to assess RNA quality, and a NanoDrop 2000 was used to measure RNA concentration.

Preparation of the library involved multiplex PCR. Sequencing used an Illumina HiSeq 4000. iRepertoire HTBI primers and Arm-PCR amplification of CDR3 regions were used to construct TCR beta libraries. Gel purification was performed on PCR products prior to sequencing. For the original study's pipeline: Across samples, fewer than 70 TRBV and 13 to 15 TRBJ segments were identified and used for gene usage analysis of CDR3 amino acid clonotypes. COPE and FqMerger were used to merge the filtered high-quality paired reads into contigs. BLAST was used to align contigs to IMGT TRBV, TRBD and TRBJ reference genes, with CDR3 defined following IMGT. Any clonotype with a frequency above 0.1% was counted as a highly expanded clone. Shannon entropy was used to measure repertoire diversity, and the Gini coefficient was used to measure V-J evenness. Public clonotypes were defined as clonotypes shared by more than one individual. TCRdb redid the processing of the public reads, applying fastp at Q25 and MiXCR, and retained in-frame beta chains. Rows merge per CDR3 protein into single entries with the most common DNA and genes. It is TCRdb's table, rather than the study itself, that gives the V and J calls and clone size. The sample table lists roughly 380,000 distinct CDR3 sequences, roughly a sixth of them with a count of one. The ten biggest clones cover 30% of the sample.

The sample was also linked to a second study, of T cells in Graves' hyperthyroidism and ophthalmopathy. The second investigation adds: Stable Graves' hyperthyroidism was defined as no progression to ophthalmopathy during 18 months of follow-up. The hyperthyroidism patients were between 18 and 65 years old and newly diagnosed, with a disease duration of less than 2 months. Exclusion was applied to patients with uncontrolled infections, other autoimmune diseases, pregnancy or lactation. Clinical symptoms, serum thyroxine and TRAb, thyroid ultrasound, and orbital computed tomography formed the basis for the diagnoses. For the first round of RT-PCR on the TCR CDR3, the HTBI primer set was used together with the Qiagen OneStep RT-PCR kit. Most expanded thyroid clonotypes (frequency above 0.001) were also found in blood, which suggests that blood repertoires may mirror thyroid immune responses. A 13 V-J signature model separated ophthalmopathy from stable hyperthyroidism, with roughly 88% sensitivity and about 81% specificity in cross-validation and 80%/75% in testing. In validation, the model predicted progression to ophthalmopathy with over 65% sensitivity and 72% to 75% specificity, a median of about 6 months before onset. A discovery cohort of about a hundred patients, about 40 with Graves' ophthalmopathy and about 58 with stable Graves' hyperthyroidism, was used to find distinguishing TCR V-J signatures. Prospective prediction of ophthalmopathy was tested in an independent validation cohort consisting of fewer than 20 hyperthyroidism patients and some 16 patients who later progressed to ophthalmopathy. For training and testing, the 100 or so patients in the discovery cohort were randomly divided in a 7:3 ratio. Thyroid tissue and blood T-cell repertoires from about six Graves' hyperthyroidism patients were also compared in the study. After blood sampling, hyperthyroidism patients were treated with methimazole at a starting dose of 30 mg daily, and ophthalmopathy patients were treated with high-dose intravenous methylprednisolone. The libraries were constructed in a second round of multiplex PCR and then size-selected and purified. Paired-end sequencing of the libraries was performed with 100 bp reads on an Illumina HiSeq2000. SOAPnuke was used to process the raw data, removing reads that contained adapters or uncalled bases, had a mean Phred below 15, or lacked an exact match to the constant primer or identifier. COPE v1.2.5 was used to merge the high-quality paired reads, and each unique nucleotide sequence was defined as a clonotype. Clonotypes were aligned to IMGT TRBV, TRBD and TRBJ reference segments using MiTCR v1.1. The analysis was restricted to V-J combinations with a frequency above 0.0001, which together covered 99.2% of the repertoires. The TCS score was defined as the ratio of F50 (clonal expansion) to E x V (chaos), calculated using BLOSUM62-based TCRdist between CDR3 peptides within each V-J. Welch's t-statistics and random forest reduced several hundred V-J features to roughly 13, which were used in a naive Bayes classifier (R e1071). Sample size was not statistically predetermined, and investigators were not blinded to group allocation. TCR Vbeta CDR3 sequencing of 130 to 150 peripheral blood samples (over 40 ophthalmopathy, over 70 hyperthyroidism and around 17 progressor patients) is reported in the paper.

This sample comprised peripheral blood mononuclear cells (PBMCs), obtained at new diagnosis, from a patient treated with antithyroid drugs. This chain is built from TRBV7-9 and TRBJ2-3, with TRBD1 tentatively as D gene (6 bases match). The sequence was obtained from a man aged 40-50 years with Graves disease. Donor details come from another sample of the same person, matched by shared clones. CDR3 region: CASSPRGPDTQYF. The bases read TGTGCCAGCAGCCCCAGGGGTCCGGATACGCAGTATTTT.